These 24 T cell receptor beta chains came from one sample sequenced in a study of beta chain features in type 1 diabetes. Study-wide findings and caveats: In all four CD4+ subsets, TCRB CDR3 length was significantly, moderately reduced in type 1 diabetes.

Expressed TCRB transcripts were sequenced because the entire RNA isolate underwent reverse transcription. Method: immunoSEQ multiplex PCR; TCRdb's copy keeps in-frame clones and lacks some. The sample shows some 360,000 clones, over 8.5% of them seen only once. Antigen specificity for these receptors is unknown. The sequenced sample consisted of central memory CD4+ T cells from blood. These receptors were obtained from a man in his thirties or forties with type 1 diabetes.

This clone was detected many times. J is TRBJ1-5 and V is TRBV27, with 7 bases aligning to TRBD1. The CDR3 covers 14 residues. The V gene's germline CDR1 is MNHEY and CDR2 SMNVEV (reference sequence). Losses at the gene ends were 6 bases for V and 7 bases for J; bases not matched to a gene: 9. Here the CDR3 reads CASRDREGRQPQHF. As DNA, the CDR3 is TGTGCCAGCAGAGACAGGGAGGGACGACAGCCCCAGCATTTT.

This clone was recorded at least ten times. The V and J genes are TRBV19 and TRBJ1-5; no clear D. The CDR3 totals 13 residues. CDR1 is LNHDA, CDR2 SQIVND, per germline (reference sequence). The V and J ends lost 3 bases and 7 bases respectively, with 10 bases between them. CDR3 residues: CASSMDERQPQHF. The DNA of the CDR3 is TGTGCCAGTAGTATGGACGAGAGACAGCCCCAGCATTTT.

The CDR3 nucleotides are TGTGCCAGCAGTGAAGGCGGTAGGACGTGGGAGCAGTTCTTC. It codes for CASSEGGRTWEQFF. This rearrangement joins TRBV25-1 to TRBJ2-1; D unclear. Trimming cost V 2 bases and J 10 bases, with 15 bases left between them. Germline V gives CDR1 MGHDK, CDR2 SYGVNS. The CDR3 loop spans 14 amino acids.

The CDR3 coding sequence is TGTGCCAGTAGTCCAGGACAGTGGTCCTACGAGCAGTACTTC. Translating gives CASSPGQWSYEQYF. The J gene is TRBJ2-7, the V gene TRBV19; possible D gene TRBD1, 6 bases. Trimming took off 5 bases at V and 1 base at J, with 12 bases between the two ends. The CDR3 spans 14 residues. CDR1 is LNHDA, CDR2 SQIVND, per germline (reference sequence).

Regarding this clone: This likely stems from a read error, as it lies one base from a far larger clone. At the DNA level, this CDR3 is encoded by other sequences in the same sample as well. J is TRBJ2-7 and V is TRBV7-2; 12 bases fit TRBD2. This CDR3 contains 16 residues. The junction had 6 bases not matched to a gene; V was cut back by 5 bases and J by 1 base. CDR1 and CDR2 (germline): SGHTA, FQGNSA. The CDR3 DNA reads as TGTGCCAGCAGCCAAGTAGGACTAGCGGGGTCCTACGAGCAGTACTTC. This codes for CASSQVGLAGSYEQYF.

This chain connects TRBV4-2 to TRBJ2-5; 9 nucleotides line up with TRBD1. The J call may be wrong; the DNA end is better matched by TRBJ2-7. Germline assignment: CDR1 LGHNA and CDR2 YNFKEQ. This CDR3 spans 15 amino acids. The DNA for the CDR3 is TGTGCCAGCAGCCCAAGACAGGGGGAAGGGTACGAGCAGTACTTC. Its protein product is CASSPRQGEGYEQYF.

This clone was detected only a few times. This chain connects TRBV6-6 to TRBJ2-1, with no clear D. CDR3 length: 11 amino acids. Germline V CDR1 and CDR2: MNHNY, SVGAGI (reference sequence). Trimming left V 4 bases short and J 9 bases short, with 7 bases between. The CDR3 spells CASSSLVEQFF. CDR3 in DNA: TGTGCCAGCAGTTCACTGGTTGAGCAGTTCTTC.

The V gene is TRBV2, the J gene TRBJ2-1; D is possibly TRBD2 (6 bases). Trimming shortened V by 8 bases and J by 5 bases, and 19 bases separated the two germline ends. The germline V gene encodes CDR1 SNHLY and CDR2 FYNNEI. This CDR3 is built from 15 residues. The CDR3 reads CASPKGRPGDNEQFF. CDR3 coding DNA: TGTGCCAGCCCGAAGGGGAGGCCGGGGGACAATGAGCAGTTCTTC.

The chain recombines TRBV25-1 with TRBJ1-2, with TRBD1 identical over 10 bases. The J segment lost 7 bases and the V segment lost 4 bases, leaving 6 bases of the junction unmatched. The CDR3 spans 14 residues. CDR1 MGHDK and CDR2 SYGVNS come from the germline V gene. The CDR3: CASSAMTGGTGYTF. CDR3 nucleotide sequence: TGTGCCAGCAGTGCAATGACAGGGGGCACTGGCTACACCTTC.

The rearrangement uses TRBV10-2 and TRBJ1-3; tentative D call: TRBD1 (5 bases). CDR3 size: 15 residues. The V end was cut by 4 bases, the J end by 3 bases, with 13 bases between. Germline values: CDR1 WSHSY, CDR2 SAAADI. The CDR3 coding sequence is TGCGCCAGCAGTGGCGGGGGGGGACTTGGAAACACCATATATTTT. It translates to CASSGGGGLGNTIYF.

With respect to this clone: This specimen includes other DNA sequences encoding the same CDR3. This chain links TRBV19 with TRBJ2-3; the D gene is possibly TRBD2 (6 bases). Germline V gene sequence: CDR1 LNHDA, CDR2 SQIVND (reference sequence). CDR3 length: 14 residues. The V end was cut by 3 bases, the J end by 3 bases, with 10 bases between. In DNA, the CDR3 is TGTGCCAGTAGTATCTCTGGGGGGACAGATACGCAGTATTTT. This translates into CASSISGGTDTQYF.

This clone was detected a few times. Distinct nucleotide sequences in the sample also encode this CDR3. V usage is TRBV5-1 and J usage is TRBJ1-1; TRBD1 aligns across 7 bases. The ends lost 1 base at V and 3 bases at J; junction bases unmatched: 0. Germline loops: CDR1 SGHRS, CDR2 YFSETQ. The CDR3 contains 13 residues. This CDR3 reads CASSLTGDTEAFF. DNA of the CDR3: TGCGCCAGCAGCTTGACAGGGGACACTGAAGCTTTCTTT. Based on the CDR3 plus reference TRBV5-1 and TRBJ1-1, the full variable domain is KAGVTQTPRYLIKTRGQQVTLSCSPISGHRSVSWYQQTPGQGLQFLFEYFSETQRNKGNFPGRFSGRQFSNSRSEMNVSTLELGDSALYLCASSLTGDTEAFFGQGTRLTVV.

The CDR3 loop reads CASSTRQSTNEKLFF. The CDR3 nucleotides read TGCGCCAGCAGCACTCGACAGTCAACTAATGAAAAACTGTTTTTT. The chain recombines TRBV5-1 with TRBJ1-4; tentative D call: TRBD1 (5 bases). Between the trimmed V and J ends, which lost 4 bases and 0 bases, there was a span of 10 bases. This CDR3 has 15 residues. Germline V gene data show CDR1 as SGHRS and CDR2 as YFSETQ.

The sample holds a few counts of this clone. V and J are TRBV29-1 and TRBJ2-5; TRBD2 might be the D (5 bases). The V and J ends lost 0 bases and 4 bases respectively, with 12 bases between them. Germline V gene lookup returns CDR1 SQVTM and CDR2 ANQGSEA. CDR3 size: 14 residues. CDR3 sequence: CSVEDRGWGETQYF. CDR3 coding DNA: TGCAGCGTTGAAGATAGAGGGTGGGGAGAGACCCAGTACTTC.

This clone was seen at least ten times. Additional DNA sequences in this sample encode the identical CDR3. This chain uses TRBV7-9 with TRBJ2-7; D is perhaps TRBD2 (5 bases). The CDR3 is 14 residues long. V gave up 0 bases and J gave up 7 bases, with 13 bases separating them. Germline values: CDR1 SEHNR, CDR2 FQNEAQ (reference sequence). The CDR3, as DNA: TGTGCCAGCAGCTTAGCGCTAGCTCCTCATGAGCAGTACTTC. Translated, it gives CASSLALAPHEQYF.

The chain employs TRBV7-8 and TRBJ2-5; 11 nucleotides line up with TRBD2. Trimming removed 1 base from V and 2 bases from J; junction bases left unmatched: 0. Germline lookup yields CDR1 SGHVS and CDR2 FQNEAQ. The CDR3 covers 15 residues. CDR3 sequence (DNA): TGTGCCAGCAGCTTAGGACTAGCGGGACAAGAGACCCAGTACTTC. Its translation is CASSLGLAGQETQYF.

In this sample, this clone turned up a few times. This sequence joins TRBV4-2 and TRBJ1-1; 8 bases agree with TRBD1. The germline CDR1 and CDR2 sequences are LGHNA and YNFKEQ. V dropped 5 bases and J dropped 4; count of bases not matched to a gene: 9. The CDR3 consists of 15 residues. This CDR3 reads CASSILQGEVTEAFF. For the CDR3, the DNA is TGTGCCAGCAGCATCCTACAGGGGGAGGTCACTGAAGCTTTCTTT.

This chain uses TRBV6-1 with TRBJ2-7; 11 positions agree with TRBD2. This CDR3 comprises 15 residues. The junction had 5 bases not matched to a gene; V was cut back by 5 bases and J by 2 bases. Germline loops: CDR1 MNHNS, CDR2 SASEGT. The CDR3 DNA sequence: TGTGCCAGCAGTCCGACTAGCGGGGCCACCTACGAGCAGTACTTC. Protein product: CASSPTSGATYEQYF.

This clone has a handful of counts. The genes are TRBV6-5 and TRBJ2-7, with 12 bases fitting TRBD1. With 7 bases clipped from V and 1 base from J, the junction kept 5 bases outside the gene matches. Germline CDR1 MNHEY, CDR2 SVGAGI. The CDR3 has 15 amino acids. CDR3 amino acids: CASMGQGAQSYEQYF. The CDR3 DNA reads TGTGCCAGCATGGGACAGGGGGCCCAATCCTACGAGCAGTACTTC.

The chain has TRBV7-2 and TRBJ2-3, with 10 bases matching TRBD2. The germline CDR1 and CDR2 sequences are SGHTA and FQGNSA. The CDR3 totals 16 residues. V shed 4 bases and J 4 bases; nucleotides not matched to a gene: 8. The CDR3 DNA sequence: TGTGCCAGCAGCTCCTTTTTAGCGGGAGGACCAGATACGCAGTATTTT. It specifies CASSSFLAGGPDTQYF.

This clone has just a few counts. The rearrangement joins TRBV11-2 to TRBJ2-7, with 11 bases aligning to TRBD2. The V and J ends lost 2 bases and 2 bases, in that order; junction bases with no gene match: 8. The V gene's germline CDR1 is SGHAT and CDR2 FQNNGV. The CDR3 has 17 amino acids. DNA of the CDR3: TGTGCCAGCAGCTTAAGTTTGACTAGCGGGATCCCCTACGAGCAGTACTTC. It codes for CASSLSLTSGIPYEQYF.

The table lists this clone with a few counts. V usage is TRBV2 and J usage is TRBJ2-5; tentative D call: TRBD1 (6 bases). The germline V gene has CDR1 SNHLY and CDR2 FYNNEI. This CDR3 is 14 amino acids long. V was shortened by 7 bases and J by 3 bases, with 15 bases between the two germline ends. The CDR3 reads CASNTLGAKETQYF. Here the CDR3 DNA reads TGTGCCAGCAACACCCTGGGGGCGAAAGAGACCCAGTACTTC.

This clone was recorded a few times. This sequence joins TRBV28 and TRBJ1-6, with a possible D match to TRBD1 (5 bases). The CDR3 length is 14 residues. The V gene's germline CDR1 is MDHEN and CDR2 SYDVKM. Trimming removed 2 bases from V and 13 bases from J, with 15 bases in between. CDR3 nucleotides: TGTGCCAGCAGTTTACAGGGAGATTCTGGGCCCCTCCACTTT. Its translation: CASSLQGDSGPLHF. The variable domain in full, completed from reference TRBV28 and TRBJ1-6, reads DVKVTQSSRYLVKRTGEKVFLECVQDMDHENMFWYRQDPGLGLRLIYFSYDVKMKEKGDIPEGYSVSREKKERFSLILESASTNQTSMYLCASSLQGDSGPLHFGNGTRLTVT.

This clone was counted a few times. The junction departs from the called germline gene at one end, perhaps through a read error. This chain uses TRBV7-3 with TRBJ2-2; no reliable D call. The CDR3 covers 14 residues. From germline, CDR1 is SGHTA and CDR2 FQGTGA. The CDR3 DNA sequence: TGCGCCAGCAGCCAAGAGCAGAACACCGGGGAGCTGTTTTTT. Translation gives CASSQEQNTGELFF.